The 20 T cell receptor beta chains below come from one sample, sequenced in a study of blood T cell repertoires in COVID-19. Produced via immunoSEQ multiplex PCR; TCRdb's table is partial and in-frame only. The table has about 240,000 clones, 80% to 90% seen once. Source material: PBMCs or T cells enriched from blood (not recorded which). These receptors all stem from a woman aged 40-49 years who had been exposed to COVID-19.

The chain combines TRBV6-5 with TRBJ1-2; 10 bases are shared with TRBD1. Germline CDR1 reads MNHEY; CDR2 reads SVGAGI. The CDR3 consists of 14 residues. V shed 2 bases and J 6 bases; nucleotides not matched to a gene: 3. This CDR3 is CASSYETGGHGYTF. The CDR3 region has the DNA TGTGCCAGCAGTTACGAGACAGGGGGCCATGGCTACACCTTC.

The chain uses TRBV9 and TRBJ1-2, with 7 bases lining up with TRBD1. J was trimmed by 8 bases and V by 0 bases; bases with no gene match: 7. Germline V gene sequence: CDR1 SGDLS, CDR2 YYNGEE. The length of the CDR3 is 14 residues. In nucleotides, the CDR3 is TGTGCCAGCAGCGTAGGACAGGGCGTCGGGGGCTACACCTTC. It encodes CASSVGQGVGGYTF.

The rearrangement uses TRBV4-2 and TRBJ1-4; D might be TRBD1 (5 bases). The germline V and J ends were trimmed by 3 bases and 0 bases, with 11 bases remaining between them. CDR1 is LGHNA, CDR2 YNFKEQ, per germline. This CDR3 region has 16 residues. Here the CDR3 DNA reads TGTGCCAGCAGCCATTACAGGACCGCAACTAATGAAAAACTGTTTTTT. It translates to CASSHYRTATNEKLFF.

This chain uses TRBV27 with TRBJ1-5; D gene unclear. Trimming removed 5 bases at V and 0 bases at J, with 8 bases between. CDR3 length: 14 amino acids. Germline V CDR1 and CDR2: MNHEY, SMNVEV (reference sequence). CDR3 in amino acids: CASSPTNSNQPQHF. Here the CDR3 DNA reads TGTGCCAGCAGTCCCACAAATAGCAATCAGCCCCAGCATTTT.

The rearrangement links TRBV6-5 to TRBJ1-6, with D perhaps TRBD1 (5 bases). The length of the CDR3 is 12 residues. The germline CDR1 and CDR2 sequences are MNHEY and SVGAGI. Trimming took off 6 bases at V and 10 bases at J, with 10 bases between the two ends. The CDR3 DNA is TGTGCCAGCAGAACACAGGACTCACCCCTCCACTTT. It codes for CASRTQDSPLHF.

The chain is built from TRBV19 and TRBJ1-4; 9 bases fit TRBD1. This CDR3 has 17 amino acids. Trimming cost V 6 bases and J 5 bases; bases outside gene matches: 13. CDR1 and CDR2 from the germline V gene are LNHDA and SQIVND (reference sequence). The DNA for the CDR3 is TGTGCCAGTAGCCGCGGGACAGGGCGCCTGGGAAATGAAAAACTGTTTTTT. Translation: CASSRGTGRLGNEKLFF.

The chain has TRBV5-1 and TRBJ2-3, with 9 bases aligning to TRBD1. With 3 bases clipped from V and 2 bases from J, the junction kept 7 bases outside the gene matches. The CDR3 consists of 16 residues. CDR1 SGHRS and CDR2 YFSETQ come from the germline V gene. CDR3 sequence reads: CASSYQTGGDTDTQYF. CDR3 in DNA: TGCGCCAGCAGCTACCAGACAGGGGGGGACACAGATACGCAGTATTTT.

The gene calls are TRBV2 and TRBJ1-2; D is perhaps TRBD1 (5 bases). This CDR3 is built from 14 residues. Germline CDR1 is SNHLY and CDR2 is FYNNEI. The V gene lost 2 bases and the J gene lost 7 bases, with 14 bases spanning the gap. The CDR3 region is CASSETPGWGGYTF. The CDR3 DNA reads TGTGCCAGCAGTGAAACCCCAGGGTGGGGTGGCTACACCTTC. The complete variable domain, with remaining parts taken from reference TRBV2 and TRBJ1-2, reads EPEVTQTPSHQVTQMGQEVILRCVPISNHLYFYWYRQILGQKVEFLVSFYNNEISEKSEIFDDQFSVERPDGSNFTLKIRSTKLEDSAMYFCASSETPGWGGYTFGSGTRLTVV.

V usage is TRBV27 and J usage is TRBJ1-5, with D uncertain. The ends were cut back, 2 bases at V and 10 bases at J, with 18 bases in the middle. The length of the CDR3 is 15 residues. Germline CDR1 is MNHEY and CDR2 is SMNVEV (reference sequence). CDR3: CASSLTGPGRPPQHF. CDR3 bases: TGTGCCAGCAGTTTAACCGGGCCCGGGAGGCCCCCCCAGCATTTT.

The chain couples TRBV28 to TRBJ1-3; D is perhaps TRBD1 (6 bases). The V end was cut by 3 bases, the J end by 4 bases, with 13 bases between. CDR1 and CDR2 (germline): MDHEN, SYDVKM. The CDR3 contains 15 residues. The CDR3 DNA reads TGTGCCAGCAGTTTTATGGCAGGGGCGGGAAACACCATATATTTT. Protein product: CASSFMAGAGNTIYF.

The CDR3 DNA is TGTGCCAGCAGCCAAGATCGATTCGGTGCTTTCTTT. As protein: CASSQDRFGAFF. The gene calls are TRBV14 and TRBJ1-1; unclear D gene. This CDR3 is built from 12 residues. V shed 0 bases and J shed 11 bases, with 10 bases lying between them. Germline V lookup: CDR1 SGHDN, CDR2 FVKESK.

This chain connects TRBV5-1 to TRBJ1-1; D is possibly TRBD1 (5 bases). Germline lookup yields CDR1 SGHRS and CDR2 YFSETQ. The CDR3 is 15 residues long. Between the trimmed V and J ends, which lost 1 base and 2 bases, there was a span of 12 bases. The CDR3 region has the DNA TGCGCCAGCAGCTTGAGTGAGACAGCCAACACTGAAGCTTTCTTT. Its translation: CASSLSETANTEAFF.

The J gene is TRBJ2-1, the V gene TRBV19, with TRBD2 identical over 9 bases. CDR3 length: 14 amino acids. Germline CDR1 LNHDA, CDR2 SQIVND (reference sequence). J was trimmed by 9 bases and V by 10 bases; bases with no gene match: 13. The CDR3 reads CATKGGGGAIEQFF. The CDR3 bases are TGTGCCACCAAGGGCGGCGGGGGGGCGATTGAGCAGTTCTTC.

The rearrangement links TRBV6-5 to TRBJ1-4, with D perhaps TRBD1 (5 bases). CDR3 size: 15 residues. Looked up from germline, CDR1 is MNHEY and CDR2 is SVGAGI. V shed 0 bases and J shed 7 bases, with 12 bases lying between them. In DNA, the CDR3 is TGTGCCAGCAGTTACTCCTCCAGGGCTGGTGAAAAACTGTTTTTT. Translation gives CASSYSSRAGEKLFF.

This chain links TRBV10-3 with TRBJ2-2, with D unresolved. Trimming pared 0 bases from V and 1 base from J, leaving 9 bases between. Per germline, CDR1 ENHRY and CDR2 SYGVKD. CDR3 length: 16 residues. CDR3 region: CAISESTGGNTGELFF. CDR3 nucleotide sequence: TGTGCCATCAGTGAGTCGACTGGTGGGAACACCGGGGAGCTGTTTTTT.

This CDR3 is CASSFSMGHEGYTF. In nucleotides, the CDR3 is TGTGCCAGCAGTTTTAGTATGGGGCATGAGGGCTACACCTTC. The gene calls are TRBV7-9 and TRBJ1-2, with D tentatively TRBD1 (5 bases). Germline loops: CDR1 SEHNR, CDR2 FQNEAQ (reference sequence). The V and J ends lost 6 bases and 8 bases respectively, with 19 bases between them. The CDR3 has 14 amino acids.

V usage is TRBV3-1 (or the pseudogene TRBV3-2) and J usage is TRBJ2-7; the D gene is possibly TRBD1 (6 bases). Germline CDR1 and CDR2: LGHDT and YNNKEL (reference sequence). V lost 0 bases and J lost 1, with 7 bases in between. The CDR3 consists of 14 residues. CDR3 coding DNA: TGTGCCAGCAGCCAAGAAGGACAGTCCTACGAGCAGTACTTC. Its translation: CASSQEGQSYEQYF.

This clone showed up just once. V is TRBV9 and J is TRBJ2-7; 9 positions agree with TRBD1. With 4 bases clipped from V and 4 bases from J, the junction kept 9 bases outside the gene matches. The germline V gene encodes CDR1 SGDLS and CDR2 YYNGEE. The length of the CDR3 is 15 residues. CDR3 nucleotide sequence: TGTGCCAGCAGCCCTGGGACAGGGTATGTATACGAGCAGTACTTC. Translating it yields CASSPGTGYVYEQYF.

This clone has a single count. The CDR3 DNA sequence: TGTGCCAGCGGGACACTTGGGGAAAATCAGCCCCAGCATTTT. Its protein product is CASGTLGENQPQHF. The chain recombines TRBV7-9 with TRBJ1-5; perhaps TRBD1 as D (6 bases). The CDR3 consists of 14 residues. CDR1 SEHNR and CDR2 FQNEAQ come from the germline V gene (reference sequence). V lost 8 bases and J 4 bases, leaving 15 bases between the germline ends.

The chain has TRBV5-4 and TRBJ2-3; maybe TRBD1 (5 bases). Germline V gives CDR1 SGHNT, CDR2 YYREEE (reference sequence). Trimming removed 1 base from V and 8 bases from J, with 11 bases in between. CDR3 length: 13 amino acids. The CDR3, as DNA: TGTGCCAGCAGCTTGTCAGGGTTGGTTACGCAGTATTTT. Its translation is CASSLSGLVTQYF.